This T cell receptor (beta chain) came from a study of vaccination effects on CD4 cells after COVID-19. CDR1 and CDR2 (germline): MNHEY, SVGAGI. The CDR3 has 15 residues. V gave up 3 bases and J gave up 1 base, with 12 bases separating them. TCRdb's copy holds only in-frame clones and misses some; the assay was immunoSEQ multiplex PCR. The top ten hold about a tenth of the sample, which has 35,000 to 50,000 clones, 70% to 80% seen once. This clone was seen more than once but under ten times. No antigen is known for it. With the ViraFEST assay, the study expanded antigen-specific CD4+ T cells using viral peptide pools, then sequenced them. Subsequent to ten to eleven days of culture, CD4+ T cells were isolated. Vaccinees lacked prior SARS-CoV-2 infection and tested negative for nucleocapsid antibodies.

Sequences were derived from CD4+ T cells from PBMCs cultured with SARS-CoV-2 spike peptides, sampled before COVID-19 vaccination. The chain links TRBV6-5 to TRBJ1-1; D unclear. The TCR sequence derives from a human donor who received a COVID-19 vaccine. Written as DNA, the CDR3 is TGTGCCAGCAGTTATGGGAGGGCGCAGAACACTGAAGCTTTCTTT. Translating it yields CASSYGRAQNTEAFF.